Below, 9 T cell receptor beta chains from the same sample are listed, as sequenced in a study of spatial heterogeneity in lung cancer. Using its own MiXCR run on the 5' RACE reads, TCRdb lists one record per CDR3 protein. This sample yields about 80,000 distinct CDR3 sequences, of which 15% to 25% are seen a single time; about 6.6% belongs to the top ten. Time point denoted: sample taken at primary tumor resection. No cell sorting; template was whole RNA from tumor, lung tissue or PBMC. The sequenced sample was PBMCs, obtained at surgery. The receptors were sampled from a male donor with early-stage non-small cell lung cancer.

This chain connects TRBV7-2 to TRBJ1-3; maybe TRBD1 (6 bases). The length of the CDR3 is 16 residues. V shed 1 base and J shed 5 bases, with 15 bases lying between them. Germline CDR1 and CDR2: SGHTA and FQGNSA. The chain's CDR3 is CASSLEGHHVRNTIYF. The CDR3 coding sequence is TGTGCCAGCAGCTTAGAGGGACACCATGTAAGAAACACCATATATTTT.

CDR3 bases: TGCAGCGTTTCGAAGGGGCAAGCAGAGACCCAGTACTTC. Amino acid sequence: CSVSKGQAETQYF. The chain combines TRBV29-1 with TRBJ2-5; D perhaps matches TRBD1 (5 bases). Trimming removed 5 bases at V and 4 bases at J, with 14 bases between. This CDR3 is 13 amino acids long. Germline loops: CDR1 SQVTM, CDR2 ANQGSEA.

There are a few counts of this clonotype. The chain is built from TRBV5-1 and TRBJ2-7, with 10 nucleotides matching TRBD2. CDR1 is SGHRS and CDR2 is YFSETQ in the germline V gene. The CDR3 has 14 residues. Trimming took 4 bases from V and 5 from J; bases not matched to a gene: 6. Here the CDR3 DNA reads TGCGCCAGCAGCCCGAATCTAGCGGGAGACGAGCAGTACTTC. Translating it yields CASSPNLAGDEQYF.

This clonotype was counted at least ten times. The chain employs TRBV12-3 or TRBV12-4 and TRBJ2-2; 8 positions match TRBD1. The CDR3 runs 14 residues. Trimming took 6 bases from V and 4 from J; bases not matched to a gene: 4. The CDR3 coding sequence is TGTGCCAGCAGCCGCACAGGGGGCACCGGGGAGCTGTTTTTT. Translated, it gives CASSRTGGTGELFF.

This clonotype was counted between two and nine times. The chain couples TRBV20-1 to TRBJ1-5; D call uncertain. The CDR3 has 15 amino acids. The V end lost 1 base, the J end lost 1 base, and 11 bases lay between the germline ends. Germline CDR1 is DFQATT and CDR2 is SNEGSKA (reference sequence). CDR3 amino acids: CSARVRTDSNQPQHF. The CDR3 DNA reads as TGCAGTGCTAGAGTTCGGACGGACAGCAATCAGCCCCAGCATTTT.

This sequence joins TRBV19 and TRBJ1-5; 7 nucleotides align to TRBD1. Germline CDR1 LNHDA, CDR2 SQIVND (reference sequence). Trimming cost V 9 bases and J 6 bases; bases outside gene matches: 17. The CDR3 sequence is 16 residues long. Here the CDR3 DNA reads TGTGCCAGCACCCCCCGGACAGGCCCCCGAGGTCAGCCCCAGCATTTT. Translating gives CASTPRTGPRGQPQHF.

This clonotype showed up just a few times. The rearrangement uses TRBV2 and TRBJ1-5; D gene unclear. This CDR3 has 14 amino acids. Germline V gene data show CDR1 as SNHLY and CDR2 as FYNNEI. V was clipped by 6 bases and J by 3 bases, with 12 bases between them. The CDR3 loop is CASSSVVANQPQHF. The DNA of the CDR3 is TGTGCCAGCAGCTCCGTGGTTGCCAATCAGCCCCAGCATTTT. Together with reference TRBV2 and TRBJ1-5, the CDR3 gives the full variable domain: EPEVTQTPSHQVTQMGQEVILRCVPISNHLYFYWYRQILGQKVEFLVSFYNNEISEKSEIFDDQFSVERPDGSNFTLKIRSTKLEDSAMYFCASSSVVANQPQHFGDGTRLSIL.

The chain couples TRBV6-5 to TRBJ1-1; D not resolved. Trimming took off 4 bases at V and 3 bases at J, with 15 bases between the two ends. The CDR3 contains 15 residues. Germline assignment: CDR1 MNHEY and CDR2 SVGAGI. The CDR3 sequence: CASSSLTGVDTEAFF. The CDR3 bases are TGTGCCAGCAGTTCCTTAACCGGGGTGGACACTGAAGCTTTCTTT.

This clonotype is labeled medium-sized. In DNA form, the CDR3 reads TGTGCCAGCGGGGACGGATCCTACGAGCAGTACTTC. The encoded protein is CASGDGSYEQYF. J is TRBJ2-7 and V is TRBV7-9; either TRBD1 or TRBD2 may supply D (5 bases each). The length of the CDR3 is 12 residues. Trimming pared 8 bases from V and 1 base from J, leaving 9 bases between. Germline CDR1 SEHNR, CDR2 FQNEAQ (reference sequence). Full variable domain (outside the CDR3, taken from reference TRBV7-9 and TRBJ2-7): DTGVSQNPRHKITKRGQNVTFRCDPISEHNRLYWYRQTLGQGPEFLTYFQNEAQLEKSRLLSDRFSAERPKGSFSTLEIQRTEQGDSAMYLCASGDGSYEQYFGPGTRLTVT.